This T cell receptor (beta chain) derives from a study of identifying expanded T cells in peripheral blood. Regarding this clone: Its specificity is not known.

Whole-study results and caveats: Around 1.2 clones differed between technical replicates, versus approximately 17 and 20 over time.

Clones were read by immunoSEQ multiplex PCR, and TCRdb kept only the in-frame ones, dropping some. The sample has tens of thousands of clones; approximately 89% are singletons. Trimming removed 4 bases from V and 6 bases from J, with 12 bases in between. Germline-derived CDR1 and CDR2 are GTSNPN and SVGIG (reference sequence). This CDR3 has 13 residues. The source is a person between 18 and 70 years old in good health. The specimen sequenced was blood. The chain couples TRBV30 to TRBJ2-2; D may be TRBD1 (6 bases). The CDR3 sequence: CAWNAGVAGELFF. The CDR3 DNA sequence: TGTGCCTGGAACGCAGGGGTAGCCGGGGAGCTGTTTTTT.